The subject of this entry is one T cell receptor (beta chain). This entry comes from a study of blood T cell repertoires in COVID-19. Across the whole study: The cDNA or gDNA used as material had been derived from T cells, B-cell-depleted T cells, or PBMCs.

In the authors' methods: Nucleated cell counts were estimated from reference gene primer amplification. The assay was immunoSEQ multiplex PCR, and TCRdb's table has in-frame clones only and misses some. That table supplies the V and J calls and clone size; D and trimming were determined from the DNA. Among around 170,000 clones listed, approximately 86% were seen once. The sequence was obtained from a man aged 45 to 65 with active or convalescent COVID-19. The material sequenced was peripheral blood.

The chain's CDR3 is CASSYGQYGYTF. CDR3 bases: TGTGCCAGCAGTTACGGACAGTATGGCTACACCTTC. The chain links TRBV6-2 or TRBV6-3 to TRBJ1-2, with D perhaps matching TRBD1 (6 bases). V shed 2 bases and J shed 5 bases, with 6 bases lying between them. The CDR3 loop spans 12 amino acids. Germline V gene data show CDR1 as MNHEY and CDR2 as SVGEGT.